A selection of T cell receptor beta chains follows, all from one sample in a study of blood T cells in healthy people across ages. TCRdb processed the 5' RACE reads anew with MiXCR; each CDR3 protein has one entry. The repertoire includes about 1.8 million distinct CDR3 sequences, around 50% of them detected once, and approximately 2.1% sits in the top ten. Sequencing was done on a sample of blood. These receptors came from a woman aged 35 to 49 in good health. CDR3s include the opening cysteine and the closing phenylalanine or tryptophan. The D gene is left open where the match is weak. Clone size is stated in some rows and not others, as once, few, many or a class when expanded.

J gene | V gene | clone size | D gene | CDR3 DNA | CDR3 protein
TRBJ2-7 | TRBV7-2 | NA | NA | TGTGCCAGCAGCTTACCGCCAGGGGCGGTCTACGAGCAGTACTTC | CASSLPPGAVYEQYF
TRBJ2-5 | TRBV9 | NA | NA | TGTGCCAGCAGCGTAGATGCGGGGCTTCGTCAAGAGACCCAGTACTTC | CASSVDAGLRQETQYF
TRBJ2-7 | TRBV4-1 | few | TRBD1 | TGCGCCAGCAGCCAACGATATAAGGACAGGGACGAGCAGTACTTC | CASSQRYKDRDEQYF
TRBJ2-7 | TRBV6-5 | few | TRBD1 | TGTGCCAGCGGGGACAGGGGCTACGAGCAGTACTTC | CASGDRGYEQYF
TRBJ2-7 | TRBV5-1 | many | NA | TGCGCCAGCAGTCCGGCCGCATTCTACGAGCAGTACTTC | CASSPAAFYEQYF
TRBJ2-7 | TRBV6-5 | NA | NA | TGTGCCAGCAGTTACCAAAGCGGGTACGAGCAGTACTTC | CASSYQSGYEQYF
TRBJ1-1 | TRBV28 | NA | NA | TGTGCCAGCAGGCGAGCCGGACGGTTGAACACTGAAGCTTTCTTT | CASRRAGRLNTEAFF
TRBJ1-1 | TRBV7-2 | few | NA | TGTGCCAGCAGCGTTGGCCCCAACACTGAAGCTTTCTTT | CASSVGPNTEAFF
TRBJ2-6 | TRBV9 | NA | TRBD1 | TGTGCCACCAGGGGGATCGGGGCCAACGTCCTGACTTTC | CATRGIGANVLTF
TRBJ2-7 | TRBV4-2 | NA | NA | TGTGCCAGCGGTCAAGACGGTACTACGAAGCAGTACTTC | CASGQDGTTKQYF
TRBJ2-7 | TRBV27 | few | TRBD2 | TGTGCCAGCAGAGGACTAGCGGGGCAACTTCACTACGAGCAGTACTTC | CASRGLAGQLHYEQYF
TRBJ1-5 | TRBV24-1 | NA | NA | TGTGCCACCAGTACTAATAGCAATCAGCCCCAGCATTTT | CATSTNSNQPQHF
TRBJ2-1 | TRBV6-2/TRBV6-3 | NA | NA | TGTGCCAGCAGTTACGTCGCAAGGAATAATGAGCAGTTCTTC | CASSYVARNNEQFF
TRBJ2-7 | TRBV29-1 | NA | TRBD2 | TGCAGCGTTGAAGTGGCTAGCGGGGGTTCCTACGAGCAGTACTTC | CSVEVASGGSYEQYF
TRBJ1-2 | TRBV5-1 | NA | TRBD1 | TGCGCCAGCCAAGGACAGGGGGCGATGGATGGCTACACCTTC | CASQGQGAMDGYTF